The next 15 T cell receptor beta chains were all read from a single sample in a study of blood T cell repertoires in COVID-19. Generated by immunoSEQ multiplex PCR, the TCRdb table keeps only in-frame clones and is missing some. Of about 140,000 clones listed, almost 85% are singletons. Specimen: peripheral blood. The receptors shown here come from a man between 50 and 59 years old with acute or convalescent COVID-19.

The gene calls are TRBV15 and TRBJ1-4, with 8 bases that match TRBD1. CDR3 length: 15 residues. The J segment lost 8 bases and the V segment lost 3 bases, leaving 8 bases of the junction unmatched. Germline CDR1 LNHNV, CDR2 YYDKDF (reference sequence). For the CDR3, the DNA is TGTGCCACCAGCAGCCGGACAGGGTTGGGCGAAAAACTGTTTTTT. Residues: CATSSRTGLGEKLFF.

V is TRBV6-1 and J is TRBJ2-7; D possibly corresponds to TRBD2 (5 bases). The CDR3 extends over 13 amino acids. Germline CDR1 MNHNS, CDR2 SASEGT. V was trimmed by 1 base and J by 6 bases, leaving 10 bases between them. DNA of the CDR3: TGTGCCAGCAGTGAAGAGAGGGAACTCGAGCAGTACTTC. It encodes CASSEERELEQYF.

The rearrangement uses TRBV9 and TRBJ1-2; D is uncertain. CDR1 is SGDLS and CDR2 is YYNGEE in the germline V gene. The CDR3 extends over 16 amino acids. Trimming left V 0 bases short and J 1 base short, with 13 bases between. The CDR3 nucleotides read TGTGCCAGCAGCGTAGTCTATCCAGGCAGTAACTATGGCTACACCTTC. It codes for CASSVVYPGSNYGYTF.

The count of this clone is one. V and J are TRBV9 and TRBJ1-4; D not resolved. With 0 bases removed from V and 6 bases from J, the gap between germline ends came to 9 bases. Germline values: CDR1 SGDLS, CDR2 YYNGEE. The CDR3 runs to 14 residues. The CDR3 DNA reads TGTGCCAGCAGCGTAGTGGCGAGGGATGAAAAACTGTTTTTT. It encodes CASSVVARDEKLFF.

The CDR3 protein is CASSLTKGDYYEQYF. The CDR3 coding sequence is TGTGCCAGCAGTTTGACAAAGGGGGACTACTACGAGCAGTACTTC. J is TRBJ2-7 and V is TRBV28, with D possibly TRBD2 on 7 matching bases. This CDR3 spans 15 amino acids. Germline V gene lookup returns CDR1 MDHEN and CDR2 SYDVKM. Trimming pared 3 bases from V and 3 bases from J, leaving 15 bases between.

This clone has a single count. The gene calls are TRBV2 and TRBJ1-6, with D unresolved. This CDR3 comprises 16 residues. The germline CDR1 and CDR2 sequences are SNHLY and FYNNEI. Trimming removed 1 base from V and 5 bases from J, with 12 bases in between. Here the CDR3 reads CASSEGLGANNSPLHF. DNA of the CDR3: TGTGCCAGCAGTGAAGGCCTGGGCGCTAATAATTCACCCCTCCACTTT.

The chain joins TRBV7-2 to TRBJ1-4; 8 bases are a match to TRBD1. Per germline, CDR1 SGHTA and CDR2 FQGNSA. Germline trimming cut 6 bases from V and 6 bases from J; bases unmatched to any gene: 6. The CDR3 sequence is 14 residues long. The CDR3 bases are TGTGCCAGCAGGGCCGACAGGGGTCATGAAAAACTGTTTTTT. It encodes CASRADRGHEKLFF.

The gene calls are TRBV4-2 and TRBJ2-3, with 9 bases fitting TRBD2. This CDR3 comprises 15 residues. Germline CDR1 LGHNA, CDR2 YNFKEQ. V was clipped by 1 base and J by 2 bases; unmatched bases: 1. CDR3 sequence: CASSQGTSDTDTQYF. The CDR3 DNA reads as TGTGCCAGCAGCCAAGGGACTAGCGACACAGATACGCAGTATTTT.

The J gene is TRBJ2-5, the V gene TRBV5-5, with 9 bases that match TRBD1. Germline CDR1 is SGHKS and CDR2 is YYEKEE (reference sequence). The CDR3 covers 16 residues. V trimming: 4 bases; J trimming: 1 base; junction bases outside the gene matches: 8. The DNA of the CDR3 is TGTGCCAGCAGCCCTAGGGGACAGGGCTTCCAAGAGACCCAGTACTTC. It is translated as CASSPRGQGFQETQYF.

This sequence joins TRBV7-3 and TRBJ2-1; 7 bases line up with TRBD2. V was clipped by 6 bases and J by 4 bases; unmatched bases: 6. The CDR3 has 14 amino acids. Germline V gene sequence: CDR1 SGHTA, CDR2 FQGTGA. The CDR3 sequence is CASSVGREYNEQFF. CDR3 DNA: TGTGCCAGCAGTGTAGGGAGGGAGTACAATGAGCAGTTCTTC.

This chain uses TRBV6-5 with TRBJ1-2; D may be TRBD1 (5 bases). Trimming took 0 bases from V and 4 from J, leaving 15 bases between them. The CDR3 totals 16 residues. The germline CDR1 and CDR2 sequences are MNHEY and SVGAGI. CDR3: CASSYSRDRGSYGYTF. CDR3 coding DNA: TGTGCCAGCAGTTACTCGAGAGACAGAGGTTCCTATGGCTACACCTTC.

This chain links TRBV7-3 with TRBJ2-2; TRBD1 matches at 8 bases. The CDR3 is 15 residues long. V gave up 5 bases and J gave up 1 base; unmatched junction bases: 3. The germline CDR1 and CDR2 sequences are SGHTA and FQGTGA. CDR3 DNA: TGTGCCAGCAGCCCGGGACAGGAGAACACCGGGGAGCTGTTTTTT. Residues: CASSPGQENTGELFF.

CDR3 protein: CAIMREGYNEQFF. The CDR3 region has the DNA TGTGCCATCATGCGGGAGGGATACAATGAGCAGTTCTTC. The V and J genes are TRBV10-3 and TRBJ2-1; the match to TRBD2 covers 9 bases. The CDR3 runs 13 residues. V was pared by 7 bases and J by 4 bases, with 2 bases of the junction left unmatched. Germline CDR1 reads ENHRY; CDR2 reads SYGVKD.

This clone was seen a handful of times. The chain combines TRBV24-1 with TRBJ2-7, with TRBD2 matching 7 bases. The germline gives CDR1 KGHDR, CDR2 SFDVKD. CDR3 size: 12 residues. V dropped 2 bases and J dropped 7; count of bases not matched to a gene: 1. This chain's CDR3 is CATSDSGGEQYF. CDR3 bases: TGTGCCACCAGTGATTCGGGGGGAGAGCAGTACTTC.

The chain couples TRBV27 to TRBJ1-1; D gene unclear. The CDR3 length is 11 residues. CDR1 is MNHEY and CDR2 is SMNVEV in the germline V gene (reference sequence). Trimming shortened V by 5 bases and J by 1 base, and 2 bases separated the two germline ends. CDR3 residues: CASSQNTEAFF. Written as DNA, the CDR3 is TGTGCCAGCAGTCAGAACACTGAAGCTTTCTTT.